This T cell receptor (beta chain) is from a study of regulatory T cells in long-lasting Graves disease. The study, taken as a whole, reports: It was peripheral blood alone, not thyroid tissue, that was studied.

The time point here: newly diagnosed GD, antithyroid drugs for less than 3 months. Extracted PBMC RNA gave rise to the TCR library. In this sample, this clonotype turned up a few times. The antigen remains unidentified. This could be a read error, since a much larger clone is one nucleotide away. This CDR3 fails to terminate in the conserved phenylalanine or tryptophan, so it likely reflects a read error. The TCR beta library used iRepertoire HTBI primers with Arm-PCR amplification of CDR3. TCRdb re-derived calls from the multiplex PCR reads in MiXCR, one entry per CDR3 protein. The sample consists of about 470,000 distinct CDR3 sequences, 15% of them appearing once. Trimming removed 2 bases at V and 5 bases at J, with 6 bases between. The CDR3 has 12 residues. The germline V gene has CDR1 MNHNS and CDR2 SASEGT. The sample was also reused in another study, on T cells in Graves' hyperthyroidism and ophthalmopathy. That work contributes: These patients, aged 18 to 65, had recently diagnosed hyperthyroidism lasting under 2 months. Most clonotypes expanded in the thyroid (above 0.001) were also present in blood. Ophthalmopathy was model-predicted a median roughly 6.2 months pre-onset.

This sequence joins TRBV6-1 and TRBJ2-5; no firm D call. The sequencing here drew on peripheral blood mononuclear cells (PBMCs), taken at new diagnosis, from a patient treated with antithyroid drugs. The TCR comes from a woman in her 30s with Graves disease. CDR3 sequence: CASSELEETQYS. In DNA form, the CDR3 reads TGTGCCAGCAGTGAATTGGAGGAGACCCAGTACTCC.